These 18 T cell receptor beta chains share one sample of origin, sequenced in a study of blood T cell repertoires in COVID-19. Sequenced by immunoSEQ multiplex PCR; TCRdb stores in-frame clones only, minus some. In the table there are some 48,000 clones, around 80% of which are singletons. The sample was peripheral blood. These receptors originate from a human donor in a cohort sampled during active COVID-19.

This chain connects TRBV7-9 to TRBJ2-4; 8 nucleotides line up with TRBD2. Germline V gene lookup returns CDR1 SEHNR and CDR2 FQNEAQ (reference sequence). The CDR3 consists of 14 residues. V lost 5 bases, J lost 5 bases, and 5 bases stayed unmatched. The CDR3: CASSVIAGQNIQYF. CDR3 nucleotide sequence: TGTGCCAGCAGCGTAATAGCGGGACAAAACATTCAGTACTTC.

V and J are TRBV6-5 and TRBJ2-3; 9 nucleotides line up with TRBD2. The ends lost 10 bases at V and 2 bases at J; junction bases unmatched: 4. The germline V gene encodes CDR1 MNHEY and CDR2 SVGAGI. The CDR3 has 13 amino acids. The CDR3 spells CATGLAYTDTQYF. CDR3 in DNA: TGTGCCACGGGACTAGCATACACAGATACGCAGTATTTT.

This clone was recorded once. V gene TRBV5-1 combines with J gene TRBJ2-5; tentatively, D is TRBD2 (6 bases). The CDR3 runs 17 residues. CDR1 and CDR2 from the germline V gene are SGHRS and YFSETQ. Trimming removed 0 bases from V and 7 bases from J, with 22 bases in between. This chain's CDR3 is CASSLVAAKGAGGTQYF. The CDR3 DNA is TGCGCCAGCAGCTTGGTGGCCGCAAAAGGGGCCGGGGGGACCCAGTACTTC. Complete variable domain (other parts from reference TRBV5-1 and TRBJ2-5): KAGVTQTPRYLIKTRGQQVTLSCSPISGHRSVSWYQQTPGQGLQFLFEYFSETQRNKGNFPGRFSGRQFSNSRSEMNVSTLELGDSALYLCASSLVAAKGAGGTQYFGPGTRLLVL.

CDR3 sequence reads: CASSHGGAGGYTF. The CDR3 DNA sequence: TGTGCCAGCAGCCATGGGGGCGCTGGGGGCTACACCTTC. V usage is TRBV3-1 (or the pseudogene TRBV3-2) and J usage is TRBJ1-2; maybe TRBD1 (6 bases). Germline V CDR1 and CDR2: LGHDT, YNNKEL (reference sequence). V was clipped by 3 bases and J by 8 bases, with 13 bases between them. This CDR3 is built from 13 residues.

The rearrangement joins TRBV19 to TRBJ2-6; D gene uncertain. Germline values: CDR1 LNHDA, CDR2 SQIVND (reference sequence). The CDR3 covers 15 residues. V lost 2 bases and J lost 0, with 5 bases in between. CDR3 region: CASSIRYSGANVLTF. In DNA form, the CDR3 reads TGTGCCAGTAGTATACGGTACTCTGGGGCCAACGTCCTGACTTTC.

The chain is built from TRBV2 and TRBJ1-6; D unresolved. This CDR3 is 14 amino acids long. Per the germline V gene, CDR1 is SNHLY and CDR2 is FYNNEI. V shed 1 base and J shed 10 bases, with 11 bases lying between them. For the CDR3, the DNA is TGTGCCAGCAGTGAAGGACAAGCCGTATCACCCCTCCACTTT. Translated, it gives CASSEGQAVSPLHF.

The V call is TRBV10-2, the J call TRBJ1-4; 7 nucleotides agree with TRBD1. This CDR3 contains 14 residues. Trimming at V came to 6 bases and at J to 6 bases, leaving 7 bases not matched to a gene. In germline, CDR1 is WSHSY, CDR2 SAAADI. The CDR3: CASRGTEKDEKLFF. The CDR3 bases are TGCGCCAGCAGAGGGACAGAGAAGGATGAAAAACTGTTTTTT.

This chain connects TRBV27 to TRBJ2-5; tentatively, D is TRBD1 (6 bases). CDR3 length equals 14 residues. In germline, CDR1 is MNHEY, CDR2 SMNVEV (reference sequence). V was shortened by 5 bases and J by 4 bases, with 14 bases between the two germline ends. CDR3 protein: CASSHRVLGETQYF. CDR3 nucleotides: TGTGCCAGCAGTCACAGGGTTTTGGGAGAGACCCAGTACTTC.

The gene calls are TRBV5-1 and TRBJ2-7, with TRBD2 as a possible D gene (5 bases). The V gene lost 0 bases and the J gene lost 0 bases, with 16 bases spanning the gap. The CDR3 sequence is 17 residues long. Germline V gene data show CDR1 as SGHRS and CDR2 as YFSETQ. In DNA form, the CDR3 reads TGCGCCAGCAGCTTGGAACAACTAGAGGAAAGCTCCTACGAGCAGTACGTC. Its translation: CASSLEQLEESSYEQYV.

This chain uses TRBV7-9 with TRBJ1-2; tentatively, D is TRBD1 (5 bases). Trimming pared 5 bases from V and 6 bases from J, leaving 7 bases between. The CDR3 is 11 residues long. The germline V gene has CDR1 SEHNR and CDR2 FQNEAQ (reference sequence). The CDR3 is CASSPGNGYTF. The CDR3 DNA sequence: TGTGCCAGCAGCCCAGGGAATGGCTACACCTTC.

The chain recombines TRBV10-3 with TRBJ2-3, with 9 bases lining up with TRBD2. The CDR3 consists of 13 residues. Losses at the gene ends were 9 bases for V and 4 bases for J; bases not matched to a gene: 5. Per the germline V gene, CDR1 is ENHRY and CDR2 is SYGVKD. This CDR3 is CAIGTSYADTQYF. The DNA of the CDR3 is TGTGCCATAGGGACTAGCTACGCAGATACGCAGTATTTT.

CDR3 coding DNA: TGTGCCAGCTCCAGAGGTGTCCCGGGGGAGACCCAGTACTTC. Its translation: CASSRGVPGETQYF. The chain carries TRBV28 and TRBJ2-5; D may be TRBD2 (5 bases). The CDR3 totals 14 residues. CDR1 is MDHEN, CDR2 SYDVKM, per germline. V lost 8 bases and J lost 5, with 18 bases in between.

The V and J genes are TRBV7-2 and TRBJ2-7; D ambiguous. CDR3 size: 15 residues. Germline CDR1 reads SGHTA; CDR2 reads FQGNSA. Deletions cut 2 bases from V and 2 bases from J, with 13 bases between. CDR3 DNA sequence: TGTGCCAGCAGCTTAACGACCGGGTATACCTACGAGCAGTACTTC. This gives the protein CASSLTTGYTYEQYF.

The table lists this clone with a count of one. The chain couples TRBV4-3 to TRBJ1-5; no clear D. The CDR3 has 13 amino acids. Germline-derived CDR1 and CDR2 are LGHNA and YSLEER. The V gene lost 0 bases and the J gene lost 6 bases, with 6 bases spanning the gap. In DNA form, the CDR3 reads TGCGCCAGCAGCCAAGATCGGGTTCAGCCCCAGCATTTT. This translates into CASSQDRVQPQHF.

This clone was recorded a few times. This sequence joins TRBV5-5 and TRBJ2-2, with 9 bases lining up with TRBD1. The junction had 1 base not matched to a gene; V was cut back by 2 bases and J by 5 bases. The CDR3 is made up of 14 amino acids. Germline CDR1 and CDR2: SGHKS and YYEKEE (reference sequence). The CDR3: CASSLQGATGELFF. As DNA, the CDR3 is TGTGCCAGCAGCTTACAGGGGGCGACCGGGGAGCTGTTTTTT.

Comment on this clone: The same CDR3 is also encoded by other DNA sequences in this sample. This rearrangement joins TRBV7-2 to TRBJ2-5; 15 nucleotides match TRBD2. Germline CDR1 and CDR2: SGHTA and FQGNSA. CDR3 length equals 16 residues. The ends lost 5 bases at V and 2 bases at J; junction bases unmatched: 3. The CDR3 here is CASSVGLAGGQETQYF. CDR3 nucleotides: TGTGCCAGCAGCGTCGGACTAGCGGGGGGGCAAGAGACCCAGTACTTC.

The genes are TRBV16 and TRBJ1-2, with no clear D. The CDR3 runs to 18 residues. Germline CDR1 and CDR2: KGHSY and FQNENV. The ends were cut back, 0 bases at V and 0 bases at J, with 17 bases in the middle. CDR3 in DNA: TGTGCCAGCAGCCAATCGGGTGCCGTTTTAGGAGCTAACTATGGCTACACCTTC. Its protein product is CASSQSGAVLGANYGYTF.

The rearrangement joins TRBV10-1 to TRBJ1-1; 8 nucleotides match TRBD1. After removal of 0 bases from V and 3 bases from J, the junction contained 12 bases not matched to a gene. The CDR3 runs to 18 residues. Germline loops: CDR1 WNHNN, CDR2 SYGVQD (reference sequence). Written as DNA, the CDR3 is TGCGCCAGCAGTGAGTCCGGGACAGGCCTCCTTGGATACACTGAAGCTTTCTTT. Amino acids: CASSESGTGLLGYTEAFF.